This T cell receptor (beta chain) was recorded in a study of cytomegalovirus exposure and HLA in healthy donors. Study conclusions and caveats: Accurate HLA-A and HLA-B prediction from TCR beta sequences was reported for most subjects.

The PCR had 60 Vbeta and 13 Jbeta primers. Method: immunoSEQ multiplex PCR; TCRdb's copy keeps in-frame clones and lacks some. The sample yields approximately 53,000 clones, roughly 81% seen once. Notes on this clone: Its antigen is unknown.

The V end was cut by 5 bases, the J end by 6 bases, with 14 bases between. In germline, CDR1 is KGHSH, CDR2 LQKENI. The CDR3 loop spans 14 amino acids. The clonotype was recovered from a woman aged 40 to 50 in good health and CMV-seropositive. Sequencing was done on a sample of PBMCs. V gene TRBV18 combines with J gene TRBJ2-1; D call uncertain. CDR3 DNA: TGTGCCAGCTCAACCTTTGGAGAATTCAATGAGCAGTTCTTC. Translated: CASSTFGEFNEQFF.